This T cell receptor (beta chain) was sequenced for a study of low-dose radiotherapy and immunotherapy resistance in tumors. Study as a whole: A total of 6.5 Gy was given to Cohort 1 as 0.5 Gy per fraction every 2 weeks. Aspirin 300 mg, taken orally and daily, was given to patients for four cycles from cycle 1 day 1.

Gene-specific TRAV and TRBV primers were used for first-strand cDNA, covering alpha and beta chains. With a constant-region primer and a V-primer adapter, TCRs were subjected to roughly 20 PCR cycles of amplification. TCRdb itself ran the reads through MiXCR, one entry per CDR3 protein. Among roughly 17,000 distinct CDR3 sequences listed, about two thirds were seen once. All of the donors were given nivolumab, ipilimumab, aspirin, low-dose cyclophosphamide and low-dose radiotherapy as part of RACIN, a single-arm trial. The TCR was taken from a human donor with advanced metastatic prostate, ovarian, gallbladder or colorectal cancer (not recorded which). This table probably holds off-target reads from a library built for another chain.

CDR3: CASSFGQETYNEQFF. CDR3 bases: TGCGCCAGCAGCTTTGGACAGGAAACCTACAATGAGCAGTTCTTC. The V and J genes are TRBV5-1 and TRBJ2-1; TRBD1 agrees at 7 bases. Germline V lookup: CDR1 SGHRS, CDR2 YFSETQ. There are 15 residues in the CDR3. With 2 bases clipped from V and 2 bases from J, the junction kept 4 bases outside the gene matches.